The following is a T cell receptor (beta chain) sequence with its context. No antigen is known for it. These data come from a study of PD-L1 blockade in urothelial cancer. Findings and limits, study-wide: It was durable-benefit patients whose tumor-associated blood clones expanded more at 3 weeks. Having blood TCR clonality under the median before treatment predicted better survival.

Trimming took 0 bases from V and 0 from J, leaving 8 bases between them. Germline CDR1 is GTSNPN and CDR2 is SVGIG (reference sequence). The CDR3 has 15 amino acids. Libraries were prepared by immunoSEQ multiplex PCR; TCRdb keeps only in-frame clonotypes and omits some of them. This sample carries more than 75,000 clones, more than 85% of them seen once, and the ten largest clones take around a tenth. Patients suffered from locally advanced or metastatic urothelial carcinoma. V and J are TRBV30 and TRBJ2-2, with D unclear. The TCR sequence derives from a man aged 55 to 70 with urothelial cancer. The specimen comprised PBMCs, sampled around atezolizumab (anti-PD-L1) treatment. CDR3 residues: CAWSVQVTNTGELFF. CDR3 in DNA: TGTGCCTGGAGTGTACAAGTCACGAACACCGGGGAGCTGTTTTTT.